The 23 T cell receptor beta chains reported below all come from one sample, sequenced in a study of blood T cell repertoires in COVID-19. Clones were sequenced by immunoSEQ multiplex PCR, and TCRdb holds only the in-frame ones, with some missing. Of approximately 350,000 clones in the sample, 75% to 90% were seen once. Sequencing used PBMCs or T cells enriched from blood (not recorded which). Receptors were obtained from a man younger than 35 who had recovered from COVID-19.

The chain employs TRBV28 and TRBJ1-6; D is perhaps TRBD1 (5 bases). Looked up from germline, CDR1 is MDHEN and CDR2 is SYDVKM. The CDR3 spans 14 residues. V was shortened by 7 bases and J by 9 bases, with 16 bases between the two germline ends. The CDR3 here is CASKAGQGGSPLHF. The DNA for the CDR3 is TGTGCCAGCAAGGCGGGGCAGGGAGGTTCACCCCTCCACTTT.

This clone has only a few counts. The chain combines TRBV5-4 with TRBJ1-3; 9 bases line up with TRBD1. Germline CDR1 SGHNT, CDR2 YYREEE (reference sequence). V shed 0 bases, J shed 6 bases, and the junction held 10 bases outside the gene matches. This CDR3 is 17 amino acids long. CDR3 DNA sequence: TGTGCCAGCAGCTTGGCCCCCGGGACAGGGTTAACAAACACCATATATTTT. The encoded protein is CASSLAPGTGLTNTIYF.

The V call is TRBV3-1 (or the pseudogene TRBV3-2), the J call TRBJ1-1; the D is unclear. V lost 1 base, J lost 4 bases, and 13 bases lay in between. This CDR3 has 15 amino acids. The V gene's germline CDR1 is LGHDT and CDR2 YNNKEL (reference sequence). Here the CDR3 reads CASSQATMWATEAFF. The CDR3 nucleotides read TGTGCCAGCAGCCAAGCGACGATGTGGGCCACTGAAGCTTTCTTT.

This clone has only one observation. This sequence joins TRBV9 and TRBJ2-2; TRBD2 aligns across 8 bases. The J segment lost 1 base and the V segment lost 3 bases, leaving 5 bases of the junction unmatched. The germline V gene has CDR1 SGDLS and CDR2 YYNGEE. The CDR3 contains 16 residues. CDR3 sequence reads: CASSASAGGNTGELFF. CDR3 sequence (DNA): TGTGCCAGCAGCGCAAGCGCGGGGGGGAACACCGGGGAGCTGTTTTTT.

This clone has a single count. The chain recombines TRBV6-5 with TRBJ1-2; D is undetermined. The germline gives CDR1 MNHEY, CDR2 SVGAGI. CDR3 length: 11 residues. V was pared by 0 bases and J by 8 bases, with 4 bases between. CDR3 in DNA: TGTGCCAGCAGTTACTCGAGAGGCTACACCTTC. Amino acid sequence: CASSYSRGYTF.

The chain carries TRBV6-4 and TRBJ1-6; D not certain. The germline CDR1 and CDR2 sequences are MRHNA and SNTAGT. The CDR3 has 16 residues. Trimming removed 4 bases from V and 8 bases from J, with 18 bases in between. CDR3 loop: CASSVRGGPRDSPLHF. In DNA form, the CDR3 reads TGTGCCAGCAGTGTGCGAGGAGGGCCGCGGGATTCACCCCTCCACTTT.

The chain employs TRBV6-5 and TRBJ1-2; 7 positions match TRBD1. Germline V lookup: CDR1 MNHEY, CDR2 SVGAGI. The ends lost 6 bases at V and 7 bases at J; junction bases unmatched: 11. This CDR3 contains 14 residues. The CDR3 region is CASRVPRQGAGYTF. The CDR3 DNA is TGTGCCAGCAGGGTTCCCAGACAGGGAGCTGGCTACACCTTC.

This clone was seen only once. The chain joins TRBV7-3 to TRBJ2-4, with 8 bases lining up with TRBD1. The CDR3 loop spans 16 amino acids. Germline CDR1 reads SGHTA; CDR2 reads FQGTGA. The V gene end was trimmed by 5 bases and the J gene end by 0 bases; junction bases not matched to a gene: 6. The CDR3 reads CASSPTGAVAKNIQYF. CDR3 bases: TGTGCCAGCAGCCCGACAGGGGCCGTAGCCAAAAACATTCAGTACTTC.

The chain uses TRBV12-3 or TRBV12-4 and TRBJ1-5; TRBD1 is a possible D gene (5 bases). With 3 bases removed from V and 8 bases from J, the gap between germline ends came to 11 bases. This CDR3 spans 13 amino acids. For the CDR3, the DNA is TGTGCCAGCAGTTTCGGGGGGGTGAAGCCCCAGCATTTT. Translated, it gives CASSFGGVKPQHF.

The rearrangement uses TRBV19 and TRBJ2-2; D is possibly TRBD1 (6 bases). Deletions cut 0 bases from V and 7 bases from J, with 27 bases between. Germline-derived CDR1 and CDR2 are LNHDA and SQIVND (reference sequence). CDR3 length: 20 residues. The DNA of the CDR3 is TGTGCCAGTAGTATAGATAGTCAGGGGTTTGGGCGAACAATAGGCGGGGAGCTGTTTTTT. Encoded protein: CASSIDSQGFGRTIGGELFF.

The chain uses TRBV9 and TRBJ2-1, with D tentatively TRBD1 (6 bases). The germline V gene encodes CDR1 SGDLS and CDR2 YYNGEE. Trimming removed 2 bases at V and 3 bases at J, with 18 bases between. The CDR3 consists of 17 residues. DNA for the CDR3: TGTGCCAGCAGCGTGTCTCACAGGGTCTTGGGCTACAATGAGCAGTTCTTC. This translates into CASSVSHRVLGYNEQFF.

The rearrangement links TRBV28 to TRBJ1-1, with D perhaps TRBD1 (6 bases). This CDR3 has 15 residues. V lost 6 bases and J 10 bases, leaving 24 bases between the germline ends. Germline loops: CDR1 MDHEN, CDR2 SYDVKM. CDR3 in amino acids: CASRPLGGPGRAAFF. CDR3 DNA sequence: TGTGCCAGCAGACCACTCGGGGGGCCTGGAAGGGCAGCTTTCTTT.

This rearrangement joins TRBV20-1 to TRBJ2-7; 11 nucleotides agree with TRBD2. This CDR3 has 15 residues. The trim removed 3 bases at V and 3 bases at J, leaving 7 bases unmatched. Germline V gene lookup returns CDR1 DFQATT and CDR2 SNEGSKA (reference sequence). The DNA for the CDR3 is TGCAGTGCTAGTTTTACTAGCGGGAGTATCTACGAGCAGTACTTC. This gives the protein CSASFTSGSIYEQYF.

This clone has a handful of counts. V and J are TRBV5-4 and TRBJ2-6, with D possibly matching TRBD2 (6 bases). Per the germline V gene, CDR1 is SGHNT and CDR2 is YYREEE (reference sequence). V lost 4 bases, J lost 4 bases, and 15 bases lay in between. The CDR3 runs 16 residues. Here the CDR3 reads CASSGGGLSGANVLTF. CDR3 nucleotide sequence: TGTGCCAGCAGCGGAGGAGGGCTATCCGGGGCCAACGTCCTGACTTTC.

V usage is TRBV7-9 and J usage is TRBJ2-2, with D possibly being TRBD1 (5 bases). Looked up from germline, CDR1 is SEHNR and CDR2 is FQNEAQ (reference sequence). V lost 1 base to trimming and J lost 6 bases, with 12 bases between them. The CDR3 is 15 amino acids. The CDR3 loop is CASSLDRLIPGELFF. The CDR3 bases are TGTGCCAGCAGCTTAGACAGGTTAATTCCCGGGGAGCTGTTTTTT.

The rearrangement joins TRBV14 to TRBJ2-1; D may be TRBD1 (7 bases). The CDR3 is 13 residues long. Germline CDR1 SGHDN, CDR2 FVKESK. Trimming removed 0 bases from V and 14 bases from J, with 14 bases in between. For the CDR3, the DNA is TGTGCCAGCAGCCAAGATTGGAGGGGACAGAAGTTCTTC. It specifies CASSQDWRGQKFF.

This clone was observed a single time. The rearrangement uses TRBV7-9 and TRBJ2-1, with a weak D call TRBD2 (6 bases). Germline V gene sequence: CDR1 SEHNR, CDR2 FQNEAQ (reference sequence). V lost 5 bases and J 5 bases, leaving 22 bases between the germline ends. The CDR3 consists of 17 residues. The CDR3 here is CASSRHGWGVGHNEQFF. DNA for the CDR3: TGTGCCAGCAGCCGCCATGGATGGGGGGTTGGCCACAATGAGCAGTTCTTC.

This rearrangement joins TRBV11-3 to TRBJ2-3; 12 bases line up with TRBD2. The CDR3 is 16 residues long. CDR1 and CDR2 from the germline V gene are SGHNT and YENEEA. V dropped 3 bases and J dropped 5; count of bases not matched to a gene: 6. CDR3 nucleotide sequence: TGTGCCAGCAGCTTGCTAGCGGGGGGGCTGGGAGATACGCAGTATTTT. Translation gives CASSLLAGGLGDTQYF.

The chain combines TRBV3-1 (or the pseudogene TRBV3-2) with TRBJ2-7, with D tentatively TRBD2 (7 bases). The V end lost 4 bases, the J end lost 0 bases, and 16 bases lay between the germline ends. In germline, CDR1 is LGHDT, CDR2 YNNKEL (reference sequence). This CDR3 has 16 residues. The CDR3 loop is CASSPPRGGGSYEQYF. The CDR3 DNA is TGTGCCAGCAGCCCGCCCCGGGGAGGGGGCTCCTACGAGCAGTACTTC.

The chain combines TRBV6-5 with TRBJ2-3, with a weak D call TRBD1 (5 bases). Trimming took 1 base from V and 4 from J, leaving 12 bases between them. The germline gives CDR1 MNHEY, CDR2 SVGAGI. The CDR3 covers 15 residues. CDR3 in DNA: TGTGCCAGCAGTTACTTGGGGCCCAGCCCAGATACGCAGTATTTT. The encoded protein is CASSYLGPSPDTQYF.

The V call is TRBV28, the J call TRBJ1-4; TRBD1 matches 7 bases. J lost 7 bases, V lost 2 bases, and 4 bases had no gene match. CDR3 length: 14 residues. In germline, CDR1 is MDHEN, CDR2 SYDVKM. The CDR3 sequence is CASSLIPGGEKLFF. CDR3 DNA sequence: TGTGCCAGCAGTTTAATCCCAGGGGGTGAAAAACTGTTTTTT.

The chain links TRBV28 to TRBJ1-1; D is undetermined. The V and J ends lost 11 bases and 4 bases respectively, with 5 bases between them. CDR3 length: 9 residues. CDR1 is MDHEN and CDR2 is SYDVKM in the germline V gene. The CDR3 DNA reads TGTGCCTCGGGCACTGAAGCTTTCTTT. This gives the protein CASGTEAFF.

The chain uses TRBV3-1 (or the pseudogene TRBV3-2) and TRBJ2-7, with D possibly being TRBD1 (5 bases). Trimming pared 2 bases from V and 4 bases from J, leaving 6 bases between. Germline V CDR1 and CDR2: LGHDT, YNNKEL (reference sequence). The CDR3 extends over 12 amino acids. The CDR3 DNA follows: TGTGCCAGCAGCCAAAGGACATACGAGCAGTACTTC. This codes for CASSQRTYEQYF.